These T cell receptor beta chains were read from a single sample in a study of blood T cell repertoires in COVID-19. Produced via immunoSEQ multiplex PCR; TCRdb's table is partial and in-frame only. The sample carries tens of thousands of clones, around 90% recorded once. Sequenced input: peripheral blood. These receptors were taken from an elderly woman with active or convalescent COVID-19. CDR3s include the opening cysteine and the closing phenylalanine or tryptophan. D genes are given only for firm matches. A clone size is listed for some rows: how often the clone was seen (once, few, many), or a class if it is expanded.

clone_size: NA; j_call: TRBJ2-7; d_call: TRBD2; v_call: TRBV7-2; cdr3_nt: TGTGCCAGCAGCGCCGATAGCGGGGTCTCCTACGAGCAGTACTTC; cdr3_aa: CASSADSGVSYEQYF
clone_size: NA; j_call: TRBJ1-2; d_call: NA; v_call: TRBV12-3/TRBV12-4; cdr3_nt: TGTGCCAGCAGTTTTCAGGTTGACTATGGCTACACCTTC; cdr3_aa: CASSFQVDYGYTF
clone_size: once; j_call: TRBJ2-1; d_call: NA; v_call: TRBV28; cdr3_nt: TGTGCCAGCAGTAGTTTTCAGGTGGGGCGATACAATGAGCAGTTCTTC; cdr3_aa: CASSSFQVGRYNEQFF
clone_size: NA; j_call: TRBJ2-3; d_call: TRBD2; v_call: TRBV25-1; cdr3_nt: TGTGCCAGCAGTGAAGGGACTAGCGGGAGGGGTACGCAGTATTTT; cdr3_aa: CASSEGTSGRGTQYF
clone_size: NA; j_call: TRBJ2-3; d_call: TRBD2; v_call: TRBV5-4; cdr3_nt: TGTGCCAGCAGCTTGGGGCCTAGCGGGGGCCCAAGCACAGATACGCAGTATTTT; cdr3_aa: CASSLGPSGGPSTDTQYF
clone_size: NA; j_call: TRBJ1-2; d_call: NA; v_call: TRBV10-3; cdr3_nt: TGTGCCATCAGGACAGAAGGCGGGAGTGGCTACACCTTC; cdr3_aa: CAIRTEGGSGYTF
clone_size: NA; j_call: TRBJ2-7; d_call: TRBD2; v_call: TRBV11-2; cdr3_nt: TGTGCCAGCAGTCCGCTGGGGACTAGCGGCTACGAGCAGTACTTC; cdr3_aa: CASSPLGTSGYEQYF
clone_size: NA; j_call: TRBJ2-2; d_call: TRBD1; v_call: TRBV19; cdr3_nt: TGTGCCACCACGGACAGGGGGCTAAACACCGGGGAGCTGTTTTTT; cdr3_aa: CATTDRGLNTGELFF
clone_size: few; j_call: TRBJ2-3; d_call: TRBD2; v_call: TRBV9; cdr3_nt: TGTGCCAGCAGCGTAAGGGAGGGATCTAGCACAGATACGCAGTATTTT; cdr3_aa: CASSVREGSSTDTQYF
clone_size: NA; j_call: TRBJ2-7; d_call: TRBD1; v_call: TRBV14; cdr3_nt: TGTGCCAGCAGCCGGGACAGGGGCCTCACCGGGTACGAGCAGTACTTC; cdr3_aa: CASSRDRGLTGYEQYF
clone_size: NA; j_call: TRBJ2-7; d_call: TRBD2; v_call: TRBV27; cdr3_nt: TGTGCCAGCAGTTTCTCACCGGGAGGGTCCTACGAGCAGTACTTC; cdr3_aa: CASSFSPGGSYEQYF
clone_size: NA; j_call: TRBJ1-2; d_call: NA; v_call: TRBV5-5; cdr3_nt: TGTGCCAGCACCTTGAATGTAGGGGGGGAGTCGGGCTACACCTTC; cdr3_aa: CASTLNVGGESGYTF
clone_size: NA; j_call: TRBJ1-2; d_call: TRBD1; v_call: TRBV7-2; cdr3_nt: TGTGCCAGCAGCGCCGGGACAGGGGTTAACTATGGCTACACCTTC; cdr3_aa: CASSAGTGVNYGYTF
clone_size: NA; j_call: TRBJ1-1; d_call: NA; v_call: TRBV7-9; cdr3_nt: TGTGCCAGCAGCTTAGAGGGGAAAATCTCCGTGAACACTGAAGCTTTCTTT; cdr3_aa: CASSLEGKISVNTEAFF
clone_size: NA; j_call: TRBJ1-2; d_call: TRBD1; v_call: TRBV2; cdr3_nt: TGTGCCAGCAGGGGTCCCGGGACAGGGGACTATGGCTACACCTTC; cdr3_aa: CASRGPGTGDYGYTF
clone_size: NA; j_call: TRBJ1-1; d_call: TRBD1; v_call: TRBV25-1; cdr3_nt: TGTGCCAGCCAAATGCGAACCACAGGGGTTAACACTGAAGCTTTCTTT; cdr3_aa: CASQMRTTGVNTEAFF
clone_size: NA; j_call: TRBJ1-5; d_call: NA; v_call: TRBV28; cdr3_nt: TGTGCCAGCAGGACGGATGGGGGGGGCACTAATCAGCCCCAGCATTTT; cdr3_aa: CASRTDGGGTNQPQHF
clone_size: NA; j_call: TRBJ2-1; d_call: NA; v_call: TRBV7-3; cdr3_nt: TGTGCCAGCAGCTTAACCCGACTGGAAGAGCAGTTCTTC; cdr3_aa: CASSLTRLEEQFF
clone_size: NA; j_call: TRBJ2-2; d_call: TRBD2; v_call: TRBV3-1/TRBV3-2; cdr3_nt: TGTGCCAGCCGTCCCGCGGGAGGGCCGTACACCGGGGAGCTGTTTTTT; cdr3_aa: CASRPAGGPYTGELFF
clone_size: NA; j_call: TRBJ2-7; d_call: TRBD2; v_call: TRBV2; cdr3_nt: TGTGCCAGCAGTAATTCCGGGAGGGCCGGGTACGAGCAGTACTTC; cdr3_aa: CASSNSGRAGYEQYF
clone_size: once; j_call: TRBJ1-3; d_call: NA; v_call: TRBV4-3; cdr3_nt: TGCGCCAGCAGCCAAGATTCTTATCCAGCGGGAAACACCATATATTTT; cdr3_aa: CASSQDSYPAGNTIYF
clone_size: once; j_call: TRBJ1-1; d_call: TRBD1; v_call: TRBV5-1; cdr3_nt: TGCGCCAGCAGCTTGGACAGGGGGAATTCTGAAGCTTTCTTT; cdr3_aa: CASSLDRGNSEAFF
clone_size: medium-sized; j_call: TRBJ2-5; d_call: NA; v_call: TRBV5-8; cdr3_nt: TGTGCCAGCATGATGCCGGGAGAGACCCAGTACTTC; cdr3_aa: CASMMPGETQYF
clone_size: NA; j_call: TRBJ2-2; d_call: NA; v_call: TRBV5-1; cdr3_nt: TGCGCCAGCACTGGCCAACTAGTTTCCACCGGGGAGCTGTTTTTT; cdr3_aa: CASTGQLVSTGELFF
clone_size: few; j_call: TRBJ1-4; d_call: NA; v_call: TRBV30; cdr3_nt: TGTGCCTGGAGTGTAGGAGGCGGGGGATTCGAAAAACTGTTTTTT; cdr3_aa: CAWSVGGGGFEKLFF
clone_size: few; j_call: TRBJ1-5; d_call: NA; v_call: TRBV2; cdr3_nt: TGTGCCAGCAAAGCGTCGGGGAATCAGCCCCAGCATTTT; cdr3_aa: CASKASGNQPQHF
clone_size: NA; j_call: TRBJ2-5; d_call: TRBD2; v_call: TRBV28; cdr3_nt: TGTGCCAGCAGTTCTGTTCGCGGGGGTCCCCAAGAGACCCAGTACTTC; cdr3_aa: CASSSVRGGPQETQYF
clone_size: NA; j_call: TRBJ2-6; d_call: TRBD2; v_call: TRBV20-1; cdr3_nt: TGCAGTGCTAGTGGAGGGACTAGTCTGCCTGGGGCCAACGTCCTGACTTTC; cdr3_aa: CSASGGTSLPGANVLTF
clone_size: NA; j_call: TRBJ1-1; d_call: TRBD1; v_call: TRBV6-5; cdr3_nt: TGTGCCAGCAACCCAGGGGGGAGCACTGAAGCTTTCTTT; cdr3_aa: CASNPGGSTEAFF
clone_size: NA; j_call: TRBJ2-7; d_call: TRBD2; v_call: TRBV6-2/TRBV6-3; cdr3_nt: TGTGCCAGCAGTTTTGGACTAGCGGGGGCCTACGAGCAGTACTTC; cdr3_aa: CASSFGLAGAYEQYF
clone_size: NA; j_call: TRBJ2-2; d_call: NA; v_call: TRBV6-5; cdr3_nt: TGTGCCAGCAGTTACGCCCACAGGGCCGGGGAGCTGTTTTTT; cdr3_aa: CASSYAHRAGELFF
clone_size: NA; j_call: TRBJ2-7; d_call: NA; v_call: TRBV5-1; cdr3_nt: TGCGCCAGCAGCTTGGCGACAGGCTCCTACGAGCAGTACTTC; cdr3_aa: CASSLATGSYEQYF
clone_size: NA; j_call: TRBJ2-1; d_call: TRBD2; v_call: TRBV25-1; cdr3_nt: TGTGCCAGCAGTGAGCCTAGCGGGGGGACCTACAATGAGCAGTTCTTC; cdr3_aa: CASSEPSGGTYNEQFF
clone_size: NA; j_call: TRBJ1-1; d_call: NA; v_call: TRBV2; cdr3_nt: TGTGCCAGCAGCCTAAGCCTCCTGGTGGCTGAAGCTTTCTTT; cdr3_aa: CASSLSLLVAEAFF
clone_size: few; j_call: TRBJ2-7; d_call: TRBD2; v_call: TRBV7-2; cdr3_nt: TGTGCCAGCAGCTTAGGTGCTAGCGGGACCACCTACGAGCAGTACTTC; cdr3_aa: CASSLGASGTTYEQYF
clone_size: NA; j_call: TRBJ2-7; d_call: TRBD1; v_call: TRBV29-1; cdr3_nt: TGCAGCACCGGGACAGCCTACGAGCAGTACTTC; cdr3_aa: CSTGTAYEQYF
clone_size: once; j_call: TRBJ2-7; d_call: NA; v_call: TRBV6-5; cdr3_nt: TGTGCCAGCAGCCCAGGAAGCGAGCAGTACTTC; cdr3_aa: CASSPGSEQYF
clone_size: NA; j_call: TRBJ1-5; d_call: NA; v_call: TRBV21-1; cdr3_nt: TGTGCCAGCAGCAAACGCCGTCGCGGCCGCAATCAGCCCCAGCATTTT; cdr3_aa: CASSKRRRGRNQPQHF
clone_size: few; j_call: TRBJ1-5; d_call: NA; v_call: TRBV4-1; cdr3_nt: TGCGCCAGCAGCCAAGCCCGGACAGGCAATCAGCCCCAGCATTTT; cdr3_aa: CASSQARTGNQPQHF
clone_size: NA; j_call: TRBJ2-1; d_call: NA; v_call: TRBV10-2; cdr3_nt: TGCGCCAGCCGCCCCCAGGGGGGCGTGGGAGTTGAGCAGTTCTTC; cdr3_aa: CASRPQGGVGVEQFF
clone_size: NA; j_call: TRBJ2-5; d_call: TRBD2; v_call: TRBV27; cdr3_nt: TGTGCCAGCGGCCGGGGGCTAGCGGGTTTAATGGGGGAGACCCAGTACTTC; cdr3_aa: CASGRGLAGLMGETQYF
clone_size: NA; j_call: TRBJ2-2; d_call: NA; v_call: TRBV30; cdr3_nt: TGTGCCTGGAGTTTCCTCGGGAGCTACACCGGGGAGCTGTTTTTT; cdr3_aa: CAWSFLGSYTGELFF
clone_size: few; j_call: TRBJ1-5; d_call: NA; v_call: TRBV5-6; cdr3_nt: TGTGCCAGCAGCTTTGGACAGCTCAATCAGCCCCAGCATTTT; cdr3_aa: CASSFGQLNQPQHF
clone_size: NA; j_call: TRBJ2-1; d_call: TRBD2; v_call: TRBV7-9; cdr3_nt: TGTGCCAGCAGCTTAGAGTCGCGGGAGCACTACAATGAGCAGTTCTTC; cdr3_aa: CASSLESREHYNEQFF
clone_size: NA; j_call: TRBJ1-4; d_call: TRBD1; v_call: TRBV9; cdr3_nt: TGTGCCAGCAGCGAGTCTCCCTCCGGGACAGGGAACGAAAAACTGTTTTTT; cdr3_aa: CASSESPSGTGNEKLFF
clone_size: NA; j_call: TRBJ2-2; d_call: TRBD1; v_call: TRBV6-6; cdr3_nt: TGTGCCAGCAGGTCGACAGGGCGAACCGGGGAGCTGTTTTTT; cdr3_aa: CASRSTGRTGELFF
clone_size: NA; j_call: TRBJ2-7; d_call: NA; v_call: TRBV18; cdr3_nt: TGTGCCAGCTCACCCCCAGGGGGGAATAGCGGCTACGAGCAGTACTTC; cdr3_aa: CASSPPGGNSGYEQYF
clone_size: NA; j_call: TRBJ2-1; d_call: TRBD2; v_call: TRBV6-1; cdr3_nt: TGTGCCAGCAGTGAGACTAGCGCGGCCTACAATGAGCAGTTCTTC; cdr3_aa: CASSETSAAYNEQFF
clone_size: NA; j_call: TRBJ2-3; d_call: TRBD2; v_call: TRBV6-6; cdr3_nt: TGTGCCAGCAGCCAGGCACTAGCGGGGAGCGCAGATACGCAGTATTTT; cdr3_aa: CASSQALAGSADTQYF
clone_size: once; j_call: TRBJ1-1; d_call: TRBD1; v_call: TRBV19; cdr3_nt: TGTGCCAGTAGTGCGTGGGACAGGGTTTATCGGAACACTGAAGCTTTCTTT; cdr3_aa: CASSAWDRVYRNTEAFF
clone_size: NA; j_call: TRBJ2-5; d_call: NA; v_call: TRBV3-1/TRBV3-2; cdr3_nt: TGTGCCAGCAGCCAAGGGGGGACTCAGGCTATCTCTACCCAGTACTTC; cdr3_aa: CASSQGGTQAISTQYF
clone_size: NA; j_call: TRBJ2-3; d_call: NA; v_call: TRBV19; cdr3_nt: TGTGCCGGGGGGAGTCGTGGCCCAGATACGCAGTATTTT; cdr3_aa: CAGGSRGPDTQYF
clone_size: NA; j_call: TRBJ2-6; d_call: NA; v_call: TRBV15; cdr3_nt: TGTGCCACCAGCAGATGGGGGCCCGGGGCCAACGTCCTGACTTTC; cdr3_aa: CATSRWGPGANVLTF
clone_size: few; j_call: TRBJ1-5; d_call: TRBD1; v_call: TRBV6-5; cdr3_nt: TGTGCCAGCAGTTACGGACAGGGGCGGAATCAGCCCCAGCATTTT; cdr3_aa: CASSYGQGRNQPQHF
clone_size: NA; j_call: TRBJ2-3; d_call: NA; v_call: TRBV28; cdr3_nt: TGTGCCACCGACGACCAGGGGCGCACAGATACGCAGTATTTT; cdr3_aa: CATDDQGRTDTQYF
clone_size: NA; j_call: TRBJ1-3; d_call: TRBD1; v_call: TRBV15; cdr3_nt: TGTGCCACCAGCAGAGCTCCGGGACAGGGAAACACCATATATTTT; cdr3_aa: CATSRAPGQGNTIYF
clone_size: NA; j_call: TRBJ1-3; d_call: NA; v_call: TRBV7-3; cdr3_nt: TGTGCCAGCAGCTTAACGGGGGCGCGTCTGGACACCATATATTTT; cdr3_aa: CASSLTGARLDTIYF
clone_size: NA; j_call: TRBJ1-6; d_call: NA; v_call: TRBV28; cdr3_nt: TGTGCCAGCAGTTTCCCATCCTGGACAGAACAAAATTCACCCCTCCACTTT; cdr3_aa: CASSFPSWTEQNSPLHF
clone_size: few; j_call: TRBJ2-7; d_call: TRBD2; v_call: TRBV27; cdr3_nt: TGTGCCAGCAACGGGCTAGCGGGGACCGGCGAGCAGTACTTC; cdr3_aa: CASNGLAGTGEQYF